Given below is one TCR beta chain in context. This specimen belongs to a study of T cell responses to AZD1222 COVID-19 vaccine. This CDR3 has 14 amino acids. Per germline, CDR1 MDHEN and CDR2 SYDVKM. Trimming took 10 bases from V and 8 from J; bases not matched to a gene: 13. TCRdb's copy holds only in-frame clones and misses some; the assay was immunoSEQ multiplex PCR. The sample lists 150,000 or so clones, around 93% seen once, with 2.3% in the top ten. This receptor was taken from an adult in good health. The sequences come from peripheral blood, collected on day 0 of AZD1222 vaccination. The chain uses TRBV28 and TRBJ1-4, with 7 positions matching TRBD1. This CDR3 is CATVTGAGVEKLFF. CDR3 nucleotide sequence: TGTGCCACCGTTACAGGGGCGGGGGTCGAAAAACTGTTTTTT.